The sequence of this T cell receptor (beta chain) was determined in a study of T cells in Graves' hyperthyroidism and ophthalmopathy. Study at large: At initial diagnosis, before any treatment had begun, peripheral blood was obtained.

Patients with uncontrolled infections, other autoimmune diseases, pregnancy or lactation were excluded. From RNA transcripts, TCR beta CDR3 regions were amplified. Researchers ran a first-round RT-PCR on the TCR CDR3 using the HTBI primer set. TCRdb itself ran the multiplex PCR reads through MiXCR, one entry per CDR3 protein. The sample contains around 280,000 distinct CDR3 sequences, about 14% of which appear only once. Whole-study findings and limits: Among clonotypes expanded in thyroid above 0.001, most were also found in blood.

This clonotype has ten or more counts. Antigen: not known. V shed 6 bases, J shed 7 bases, and the junction held 1 base outside the gene matches. The germline V gene encodes CDR1 SNHLY and CDR2 FYNNEI. There are 14 residues in the CDR3. The origin of this receptor is a woman aged 25 to 39 with Graves' hyperthyroidism that later progressed to Graves' ophthalmopathy. The sample comprised blood. This chain links TRBV2 with TRBJ2-1; 15 bases are shared with TRBD2. The CDR3 region is CASSGLAGGNEQFF. In DNA form, the CDR3 reads TGTGCCAGCAGCGGACTAGCGGGAGGGAATGAGCAGTTCTTC.